This T cell receptor beta chain emerged from a study of T cell responses to AZD1222 COVID-19 vaccine. The CDR3 runs to 17 residues. Germline V lookup: CDR1 MDHEN, CDR2 SYDVKM. V shed 4 bases and J 1 base; nucleotides not matched to a gene: 6. TCRdb's copy holds only in-frame clones and misses some; the assay was immunoSEQ multiplex PCR. The sample contains roughly 62,000 clones, roughly three quarters of which appear only once. The chain links TRBV28 to TRBJ2-4, with 11 nucleotides matching TRBD2. The clonotype was recovered from an adult in good health. Here the sequenced sample was peripheral blood, taken on day 0 of AZD1222 vaccination. The CDR3 spells CASSSSTSGGAKNIQYF. The CDR3 coding sequence is TGTGCCAGCAGTTCCTCTACTAGCGGGGGTGCCAAAAACATTCAGTACTTC.